These T cell receptor beta chains were read from a single sample in a study of blood T cells in healthy people across ages. TCRdb analysed the 5' RACE reads with MiXCR anew, one entry per CDR3 protein. The sample has 540,000 or so distinct CDR3 sequences; approximately 25% are singletons. This sample was also put to use in a study of T cells of mothers and their children.

The specimen sequenced was blood. These receptors came from a boy between 10 and 17 years old in good health. The CDR3 runs from the conserved cysteine through the conserved F or W. D genes are given only for firm matches. For some rows the clone size is stated as once, few or many, or as a class when expanded; others skip it.

j_call	d_call	clone_size	v_call	cdr3_aa	cdr3_nt
TRBJ2-5	-	few	TRBV12-3/TRBV12-4	CASSKGVTGKTQYF	TGTGCCAGCAGTAAGGGGGTGACTGGGAAGACCCAGTACTTC
TRBJ1-1	-	few	TRBV2	CASCEGPTEAFF	TGTGCCAGCTGCGAGGGGCCCACTGAAGCTTTCTTT
TRBJ1-1	-	-	TRBV28	CASKGLFGAFF	TGTGCCAGCAAGGGTTTGTTCGGGGCTTTCTTT
TRBJ1-5	TRBD1	many	TRBV7-2	CASSAGQGSVGLSNQPQHF	TGTGCCAGCAGCGCTGGACAGGGGTCGGTAGGTTTGAGCAATCAGCCCCAGCATTTT
TRBJ2-3	-	few	TRBV7-3	CASSCRTCFTDTQYF	TGTGCCAGCAGCTGCCGAACATGTTTCACAGATACGCAGTATTTT
TRBJ2-3	TRBD2	few	TRBV6-4	CASSVRGGSADTQYF	TGTGCCAGCAGTGTTCGCGGGGGGTCTGCAGATACGCAGTATTTT
TRBJ2-7	TRBD2	-	TRBV5-6	CASSEGLAGTYEQYF	TGTGCCAGCAGCGAAGGACTAGCGGGGACCTACGAGCAGTACTTC
TRBJ2-7	-	-	TRBV28	CASSLEGGKTHEQYF	TGTGCCAGCAGTTTAGAAGGGGGAAAGACCCACGAGCAGTACTTC
TRBJ2-3	TRBD2	few	TRBV12-3/TRBV12-4	CASSLSGTSGTDTQYF	TGTGCCAGCAGTTTGTCCGGGACTAGCGGCACAGATACGCAGTATTTT
TRBJ2-1	-	few	TRBV25-1	CASSLSAVDYNEQFF	TGTGCCAGCAGCCTTAGCGCCGTCGACTACAATGAGCAGTTCTTC
TRBJ2-7	-	many	TRBV29-1	CSVERRWTYEQYF	TGCAGCGTTGAAAGGCGGTGGACCTACGAGCAGTACTTC
TRBJ2-7	-	-	TRBV27	CASTQKAGWDEQYF	TGTGCCAGCACCCAGAAGGCCGGATGGGACGAGCAGTACTTC
TRBJ2-5	-	-	TRBV6-6	CASSDLGDQETQYF	TGTGCCAGCAGCGACCTTGGGGACCAAGAGACCCAGTACTTC
TRBJ1-1	TRBD1	few	TRBV18	CASSQRPDRGLFLAFF	TGTGCCAGCTCACAAAGACCGGACAGGGGGCTTTTCCTGGCTTTCTTT
TRBJ2-1	-	-	TRBV20-1	CSVQGEGRGRSSYNEQFF	TGCAGTGTTCAGGGGGAAGGCCGGGGGAGGAGCTCCTACAATGAGCAGTTCTTC